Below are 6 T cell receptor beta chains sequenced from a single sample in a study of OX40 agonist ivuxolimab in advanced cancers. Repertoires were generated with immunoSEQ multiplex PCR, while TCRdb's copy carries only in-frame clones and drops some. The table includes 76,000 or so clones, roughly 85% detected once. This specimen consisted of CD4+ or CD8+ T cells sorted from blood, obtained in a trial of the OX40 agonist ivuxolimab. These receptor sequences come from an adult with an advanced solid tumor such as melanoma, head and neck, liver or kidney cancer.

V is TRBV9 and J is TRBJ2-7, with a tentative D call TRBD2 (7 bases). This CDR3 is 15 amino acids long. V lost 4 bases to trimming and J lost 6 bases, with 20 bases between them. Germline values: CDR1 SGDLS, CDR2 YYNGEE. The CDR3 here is CASSSDQGRGSEQYF. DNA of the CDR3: TGTGCCAGCAGCTCAGACCAGGGGAGGGGATCCGAGCAGTACTTC.

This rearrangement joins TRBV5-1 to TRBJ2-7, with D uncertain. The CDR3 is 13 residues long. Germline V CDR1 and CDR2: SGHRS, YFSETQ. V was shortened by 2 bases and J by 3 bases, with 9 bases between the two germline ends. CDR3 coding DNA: TGCGCCAGCAGCTTAGAGGATTACTACGAGCAGTACTTC. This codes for CASSLEDYYEQYF.

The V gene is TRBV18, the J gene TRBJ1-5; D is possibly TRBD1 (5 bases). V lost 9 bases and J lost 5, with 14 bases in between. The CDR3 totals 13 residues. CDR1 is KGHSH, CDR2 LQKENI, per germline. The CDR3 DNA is TGTGCCAGTCAGCGGGGGGTTGATCAGCCCCAGCATTTT. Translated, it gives CASQRGVDQPQHF.

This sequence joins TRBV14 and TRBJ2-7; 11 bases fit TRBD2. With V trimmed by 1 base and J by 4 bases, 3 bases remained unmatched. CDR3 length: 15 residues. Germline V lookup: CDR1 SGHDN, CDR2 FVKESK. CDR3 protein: CASSQVSGGAYEQYF. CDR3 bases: TGTGCCAGCAGCCAAGTTAGCGGGGGGGCATACGAGCAGTACTTC.

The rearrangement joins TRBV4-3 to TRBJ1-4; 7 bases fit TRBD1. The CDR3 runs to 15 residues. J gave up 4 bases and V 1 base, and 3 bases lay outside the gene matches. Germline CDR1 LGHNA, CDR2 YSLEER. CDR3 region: CASSQGTGINEKLFF. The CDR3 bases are TGCGCCAGCAGCCAAGGGACAGGCATTAATGAAAAACTGTTTTTT.

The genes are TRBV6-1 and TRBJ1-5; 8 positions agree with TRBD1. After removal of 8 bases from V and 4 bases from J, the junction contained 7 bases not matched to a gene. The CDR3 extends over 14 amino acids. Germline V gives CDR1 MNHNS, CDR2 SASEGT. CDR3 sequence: CASATDRGNQPQHF. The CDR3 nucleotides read TGTGCCAGCGCCACCGACAGGGGAAATCAGCCCCAGCATTTT.